The 6 T cell receptor beta chains given below trace back to one sample, sequenced in a study of T cell changes during pregnancy in multiple sclerosis (dated by TCRdb to the late 2010s). Libraries were built with the immunoSEQ multiplex PCR assay. As stored in TCRdb, this immuneACCESS dataset retains in-frame rearrangements with V and J assigned. A fraction of the clones does not appear; measured against another copy, unresolved V genes explain less than half of the discrepancy, and the remainder lacks a known reason. This sample holds approximately 38,000 clones; 92% were observed only once. Around 6% of the sample is in the top ten clones. Here the sequenced sample was CD8+ T cells from peripheral blood mononuclear cells, taken in the third trimester of pregnancy. All receptors derive from a female donor with multiple sclerosis, enrolled in a pregnancy study.

A single count supports this clone. The chain recombines TRBV19 with TRBJ2-7; 7 bases map to TRBD2. The CDR3 contains 16 residues. The V gene's germline CDR1 is LNHDA and CDR2 SQIVND (reference sequence). V was clipped by 0 bases and J by 0 bases; unmatched bases: 5. CDR3 sequence (DNA): TGTGCCAGTAGTATAGAGGGCGGGAGCAGCTCCTACGAGCAGTACTTC. Amino acid sequence: CASSIEGGSSSYEQYF.

The CDR3 protein is CASSFSGFAEAFF. The CDR3 region has the DNA TGTGCCAGCAGCTTTAGCGGGTTTGCTGAAGCTTTCTTT. The chain links TRBV7-9 to TRBJ1-1, with D unclear. V was shortened by 3 bases and J by 6 bases, with 11 bases between the two germline ends. Germline CDR1 and CDR2: SEHNR and FQNEAQ (reference sequence). The length of the CDR3 is 13 residues.

V and J are TRBV19 and TRBJ2-7; 7 positions match TRBD1. Germline V gene lookup returns CDR1 LNHDA and CDR2 SQIVND (reference sequence). This CDR3 contains 14 residues. With 3 bases clipped from V and 2 bases from J, the junction kept 4 bases outside the gene matches. The CDR3 here is CASSIRTGTYEQYF. As DNA, the CDR3 is TGTGCCAGTAGTATTAGGACAGGAACCTACGAGCAGTACTTC.

The rearrangement links TRBV19 to TRBJ2-2; no clear D gene. This CDR3 has 13 residues. The V and J ends lost 5 bases and 4 bases respectively, with 8 bases between them. Per germline, CDR1 LNHDA and CDR2 SQIVND (reference sequence). The CDR3: CASSGGSTGELFF. DNA of the CDR3: TGTGCCAGTAGTGGCGGAAGCACCGGGGAGCTGTTTTTT.

The chain combines TRBV7-6 with TRBJ2-3, with 7 bases aligning to TRBD2. With 1 base clipped from V and 0 bases from J, the junction kept 10 bases outside the gene matches. Germline V lookup: CDR1 SGHVS, CDR2 FNYEAQ. The CDR3 consists of 18 residues. As DNA, the CDR3 is TGTGCCAGCAGCTTAGTCGGAGCTAGCGGACTTAGCACAGATACGCAGTATTTT. This translates into CASSLVGASGLSTDTQYF.

The chain is built from TRBV28 and TRBJ2-7, with D uncertain. Between the trimmed V and J ends, which lost 1 base and 0 bases, there was a span of 7 bases. The CDR3 loop spans 14 amino acids. From germline, CDR1 is MDHEN and CDR2 SYDVKM. The DNA for the CDR3 is TGTGCCAGCAGTTTATTTAGAGACTCCTACGAGCAGTACTTC. Amino acid sequence: CASSLFRDSYEQYF.